This is a list of T cell receptor beta chains from one sample in a study of shared clonotypes between healthy human individuals. The assay was immunoSEQ multiplex PCR, and TCRdb's table has in-frame clones only and misses some. The top ten hold around 2% of the sample, which has hundreds of thousands of clones, 73% seen once. The specimen was memory CD4+ T cells sorted from blood. The source is a woman aged 25 to 39 in good health. The CDR3 runs from the conserved cysteine through the conserved F or W. The order of the fields is clone size, D gene, J gene, V gene, CDR3 protein, CDR3 DNA. D genes are given only for firm matches. Size values are once, few and many counts, or a class for expanded clones, and some rows have none.

clone size: .; D gene: TRBD2; J gene: TRBJ2-1; V gene: TRBV7-9; CDR3 protein: CASSQDVLAGDEQFF; CDR3 DNA: TGTGCCAGCAGCCAAGATGTACTAGCGGGAGATGAGCAGTTCTTC
clone size: .; D gene: TRBD1; J gene: TRBJ2-7; V gene: TRBV29-1; CDR3 protein: CSVPARDSSYEQYF; CDR3 DNA: TGCAGCGTCCCCGCCCGGGACAGTTCCTACGAGCAGTACTTC
clone size: .; D gene: TRBD2; J gene: TRBJ2-1; V gene: TRBV5-1; CDR3 protein: CASSLDLAGDNEQFF; CDR3 DNA: TGCGCCAGCAGCTTGGATTTAGCGGGAGATAATGAGCAGTTCTTC
clone size: few; D gene: .; J gene: TRBJ2-1; V gene: TRBV7-3; CDR3 protein: CASSLQGNEQFF; CDR3 DNA: TGTGCCAGCAGCTTACAGGGCAATGAGCAGTTCTTC
clone size: .; D gene: TRBD2; J gene: TRBJ2-7; V gene: TRBV2; CDR3 protein: CASTLLAGAYSHEQYF; CDR3 DNA: TGTGCCAGCACCCTACTAGCGGGAGCTTATAGCCACGAGCAGTACTTC
clone size: .; D gene: .; J gene: TRBJ2-5; V gene: TRBV11-2; CDR3 protein: CASSLESETQYF; CDR3 DNA: TGTGCCAGCAGCTTAGAGTCAGAGACCCAGTACTTC
clone size: .; D gene: TRBD1; J gene: TRBJ1-4; V gene: TRBV5-1; CDR3 protein: CASSIGTGGREKLFF; CDR3 DNA: TGCGCCAGCAGCATCGGGACAGGGGGAAGGGAAAAACTGTTTTTT
clone size: few; D gene: TRBD1; J gene: TRBJ1-1; V gene: TRBV5-4; CDR3 protein: CASSWDRDHTEAFF; CDR3 DNA: TGTGCCAGCAGCTGGGACAGGGACCACACTGAAGCTTTCTTT
clone size: .; D gene: .; J gene: TRBJ2-7; V gene: TRBV4-1; CDR3 protein: CASSRGLIYEQYF; CDR3 DNA: TGCGCCAGCAGCCGGGGGCTAATCTACGAGCAGTACTTC
clone size: .; D gene: .; J gene: TRBJ1-4; V gene: TRBV5-1; CDR3 protein: CASRPGGEVEKLFF; CDR3 DNA: TGCGCCAGCAGGCCTGGTGGGGAGGTTGAAAAACTGTTTTTT
clone size: .; D gene: TRBD1; J gene: TRBJ1-5; V gene: TRBV5-4; CDR3 protein: CASSQDREDQPQHF; CDR3 DNA: TGTGCCAGCAGCCAGGACAGGGAGGATCAGCCCCAGCATTTT
clone size: .; D gene: .; J gene: TRBJ2-5; V gene: TRBV5-1; CDR3 protein: CASSSGLYLPETQYF; CDR3 DNA: TGCGCCAGCAGCTCAGGACTCTACTTACCAGAGACCCAGTACTTC
clone size: .; D gene: .; J gene: TRBJ2-1; V gene: TRBV28; CDR3 protein: CASGISGIGLYNEQFF; CDR3 DNA: TGTGCCAGCGGTATTTCGGGTATCGGACTATACAATGAGCAGTTCTTC
clone size: .; D gene: TRBD1; J gene: TRBJ1-4; V gene: TRBV28; CDR3 protein: CASSPSTGTGDEKLFF; CDR3 DNA: TGTGCCAGCAGTCCTTCCACCGGGACAGGGGATGAAAAACTGTTTTTT
clone size: .; D gene: TRBD2; J gene: TRBJ2-5; V gene: TRBV5-6; CDR3 protein: CASSLVGTSGRLTQYF; CDR3 DNA: TGTGCCAGCAGCTTGGTGGGGACTAGCGGGAGATTGACCCAGTACTTC
clone size: .; D gene: TRBD1; J gene: TRBJ1-5; V gene: TRBV19; CDR3 protein: CASSADRGDQPQHF; CDR3 DNA: TGTGCCAGTAGTGCGGACAGGGGAGACCAGCCCCAGCATTTT
clone size: .; D gene: TRBD2; J gene: TRBJ2-1; V gene: TRBV29-1; CDR3 protein: CSVGGLAGRSYNEQFF; CDR3 DNA: TGCAGCGTCGGAGGGCTAGCGGGCAGGTCCTACAATGAGCAGTTCTTC
clone size: .; D gene: .; J gene: TRBJ1-1; V gene: TRBV28; CDR3 protein: CASSLLGQANTEAFF; CDR3 DNA: TGTGCCAGCAGTTTATTAGGTCAAGCGAACACTGAAGCTTTCTTT
clone size: .; D gene: .; J gene: TRBJ2-7; V gene: TRBV5-1; CDR3 protein: CASSPPGAVAGFYEQYF; CDR3 DNA: TGCGCCAGCAGCCCACCAGGGGCGGTAGCGGGTTTCTACGAGCAGTACTTC
clone size: .; D gene: .; J gene: TRBJ1-5; V gene: TRBV6-5; CDR3 protein: CASSWGRNQPQHF; CDR3 DNA: TGTGCCAGCAGTTGGGGCAGGAATCAGCCCCAGCATTTT
clone size: few; D gene: .; J gene: TRBJ2-2; V gene: TRBV2; CDR3 protein: CASSEAGSGELFF; CDR3 DNA: TGTGCCAGCAGTGAGGCAGGGTCCGGGGAGCTGTTTTTT
clone size: .; D gene: .; J gene: TRBJ1-1; V gene: TRBV7-9; CDR3 protein: CASSFSGNTEAFF; CDR3 DNA: TGTGCCAGCAGCTTTTCGGGTAACACTGAAGCTTTCTTT
clone size: .; D gene: .; J gene: TRBJ1-2; V gene: TRBV7-9; CDR3 protein: CASSLNLGGYTF; CDR3 DNA: TGTGCCAGCAGCTTGAACTTGGGGGGCTACACCTTC
clone size: .; D gene: .; J gene: TRBJ1-1; V gene: TRBV28; CDR3 protein: CASSASGANTEAFF; CDR3 DNA: TGTGCCAGCAGTGCATCTGGGGCCAACACTGAAGCTTTCTTT
clone size: .; D gene: TRBD2; J gene: TRBJ2-3; V gene: TRBV7-2; CDR3 protein: CASSPRLAGAGTDTQYF; CDR3 DNA: TGTGCCAGCAGCCCTCGACTAGCCGGAGCCGGCACAGATACGCAGTATTTT
clone size: .; D gene: .; J gene: TRBJ2-5; V gene: TRBV11-3; CDR3 protein: CASSLRGTETQYF; CDR3 DNA: TGTGCCAGCAGCTTACGTGGGACGGAGACCCAGTACTTC
clone size: .; D gene: TRBD1; J gene: TRBJ2-3; V gene: TRBV4-1; CDR3 protein: CASSQGQTGVDTQYF; CDR3 DNA: TGCGCCAGCAGCCAAGGCCAGACAGGGGTGGATACGCAGTATTTT
clone size: .; D gene: .; J gene: TRBJ2-3; V gene: TRBV4-1; CDR3 protein: CASSPRGGVDTQYF; CDR3 DNA: TGCGCCAGCAGCCCCCGAGGGGGTGTAGATACGCAGTATTTT
clone size: few; D gene: .; J gene: TRBJ2-2; V gene: TRBV5-1; CDR3 protein: CASSLEYTGELFF; CDR3 DNA: TGCGCCAGCAGCTTGGAATACACCGGGGAGCTGTTTTTT
clone size: .; D gene: .; J gene: TRBJ1-1; V gene: TRBV7-2; CDR3 protein: CASSPPQGLSNTEAFF; CDR3 DNA: TGTGCCAGCAGCCCACCCCAGGGGTTATCGAACACTGAAGCTTTCTTT
clone size: .; D gene: TRBD2; J gene: TRBJ2-3; V gene: TRBV9; CDR3 protein: CASSVSGLAGDSGTDTQYF; CDR3 DNA: TGTGCCAGCAGCGTAAGCGGACTAGCGGGAGACTCTGGCACAGATACGCAGTATTTT
clone size: .; D gene: TRBD1; J gene: TRBJ1-3; V gene: TRBV27; CDR3 protein: CASSPDLDRFSGNTIYF; CDR3 DNA: TGTGCCAGCAGTCCGGACCTGGACAGGTTCTCTGGAAACACCATATATTTT